Below, 8 T cell receptor beta chains from the same sample are listed, as sequenced in a study of CD8 T cells in ankylosing spondylitis. Study conclusions and caveats: What appeared characteristic of ankylosing spondylitis blood was a TCR beta motif of eight highly homologous variants.

These receptors have no identified antigens. In TCRdb, the 5' RACE reads were re-called with MiXCR into one record per CDR3 protein. The sample yields a few hundred thousand distinct CDR3 sequences, around 20% seen once. The sequenced sample was blood, either unsorted or a sorted T cell fraction (not recorded which). These receptor sequences come from a male donor with ankylosing spondylitis.

This clonotype was picked up a small number of times. The chain uses TRBV6-2 or TRBV6-3 and TRBJ2-6, with 9 bases matching TRBD1. Per the germline V gene, CDR1 is MNHEY and CDR2 is SVGEGT. V was pared by 6 bases and J by 0 bases, with 9 bases of the junction left unmatched. CDR3 length equals 18 residues. The CDR3 region is CASSLSGTGISGANVLTF. CDR3 nucleotides: TGTGCCAGCAGCTTGTCCGGGACAGGGATCTCTGGGGCCAACGTCCTGACTTTC.

The chain joins TRBV7-8 to TRBJ1-1, with D perhaps TRBD1 (5 bases). There are 13 residues in the CDR3. Deletions cut 6 bases from V and 1 base from J, with 9 bases between. Germline CDR1 and CDR2: SGHVS and FQNEAQ. The CDR3 reads CASRRQRNTEAFF. Here the CDR3 DNA reads TGTGCCAGCAGGAGACAGAGGAACACTGAAGCTTTCTTT. Together with reference TRBV7-8 and TRBJ1-1, the CDR3 gives the full variable domain: GAGVSQSPRYKVAKRGQDVALRCDPISGHVSLFWYQQALGQGPEFLTYFQNEAQLDKSGLPSDRFFAERPEGSVSTLKIQRTQQEDSAVYLCASRRQRNTEAFFGQGTRLTVV.

The chain recombines TRBV29-1 with TRBJ2-1; TRBD1 aligns across 12 bases. The V gene's germline CDR1 is SQVTM and CDR2 ANQGSEA. The CDR3 loop spans 14 amino acids. The V and J ends lost 5 bases and 7 bases, in that order; junction bases with no gene match: 6. CDR3 residues: CSVSGTGGLNEQFF. The CDR3, as DNA: TGCAGCGTTTCCGGGACAGGGGGCTTGAATGAGCAGTTCTTC.

Only a few counts were recorded for this clonotype. The CDR3 here is CASSQRSRSTTDTQYF. In DNA form, the CDR3 reads TGTGCCAGCAGCCAAAGGTCTAGATCGACCACAGATACGCAGTATTTT. V gene TRBV4-2 combines with J gene TRBJ2-3; D remains ambiguous. Germline V gene data show CDR1 as LGHNA and CDR2 as YNFKEQ. The CDR3 has 16 residues. V was trimmed by 2 bases and J by 2 bases, leaving 14 bases between them.

This sequence joins TRBV6-1 and TRBJ2-1; TRBD2 matches 13 bases. V was clipped by 2 bases and J by 3 bases; unmatched bases: 7. The CDR3 runs to 18 residues. CDR1 and CDR2 from the germline V gene are MNHNS and SASEGT. CDR3 in amino acids: CASSERTSGRSNYNEQFF. CDR3 nucleotides: TGTGCCAGCAGTGAACGGACTAGCGGGAGATCTAACTACAATGAGCAGTTCTTC.

The V call is TRBV21-1, the J call TRBJ2-7; the D call of TRBD2 is as the table states it, not checked on the DNA. TRBV21-1 represents a pseudogene. This CDR3 spans 14 amino acids. The CDR3 spells CASSKGGPRWEQYF. The CDR3, as DNA: TGTGCCAGCAGCAAAGGAGGACCCCGCTGGGAGCAGTACTTC.

This sequence joins TRBV12-3 or TRBV12-4 and TRBJ1-2; 8 nucleotides match TRBD1. The CDR3 is 14 amino acids. V was pared by 6 bases and J by 8 bases, with 11 bases of the junction left unmatched. CDR3 nucleotides: TGTGCCAGCAGAACCTCCCAGGGGGCGCGAGGCTACACCTTC. Translated, it gives CASRTSQGARGYTF.

The J gene is TRBJ1-1, the V gene TRBV7-9; D not certain. Germline CDR1 SEHNR, CDR2 FQNEAQ (reference sequence). V dropped 1 base and J dropped 6 bases, with 9 bases sitting between them. This CDR3 contains 13 residues. The CDR3 DNA reads TGTGCCAGCAGCTTAGGCGAAGCAGCTGAAGCTTTCTTT. It yields the protein CASSLGEAAEAFF.